One sample yielded the 14 T cell receptor beta chains listed below, sequenced in a study of blood T cells in healthy people across ages. Then a second PCR, running roughly 6 to 12 cycles, was carried out with a sample-barcoded 5' primer and a J-beta primer mix. TCRdb re-derived calls from the 5' RACE reads in MiXCR, one entry per CDR3 protein. Of some 1.5 million distinct CDR3 sequences in the sample, approximately 30% are singletons; the top ten hold about 8%. The sequencing input was blood. These receptors all come from a woman in her 30s in good health.

The rearrangement links TRBV5-1 to TRBJ2-5, with 12 bases matching TRBD2. Germline V gives CDR1 SGHRS, CDR2 YFSETQ. Trimming took 0 bases from V and 8 from J; bases not matched to a gene: 5. CDR3 length: 15 amino acids. Written as DNA, the CDR3 is TGCGCCAGCAGCTTGGAACTAGCGGGGGGAGCAACCCAGTACTTC. Translation: CASSLELAGGATQYF. Combining the CDR3 with reference TRBV5-1 and TRBJ2-5 gives the whole variable domain KAGVTQTPRYLIKTRGQQVTLSCSPISGHRSVSWYQQTPGQGLQFLFEYFSETQRNKGNFPGRFSGRQFSNSRSEMNVSTLELGDSALYLCASSLELAGGATQYFGPGTRLLVL.

This clonotype has ten or more counts. J is TRBJ2-5 and V is TRBV10-2; D unclear. Trimming left V 2 bases short and J 1 base short, with 5 bases between. The CDR3 has 13 residues. Per the germline V gene, CDR1 is WSHSY and CDR2 is SAAADI. The CDR3 DNA reads as TGCGCCAGCAGTGAGGGGGTCCAAGAGACCCAGTACTTC. This codes for CASSEGVQETQYF.

There are many counts of this clonotype. CDR3 DNA: TGTGCCAGCAGTCCCAGGAATATCTACGAGCAGTACTTC. Residues: CASSPRNIYEQYF. The chain joins TRBV12-3 or TRBV12-4 to TRBJ2-7; no clear D gene. Between the trimmed V and J ends, which lost 5 bases and 3 bases, there was a span of 11 bases. The CDR3 sequence is 13 residues long.

This clonotype has a count of ten or more. The V call is TRBV10-3, the J call TRBJ2-5, with D possibly matching TRBD2 (5 bases). Germline V gene sequence: CDR1 ENHRY, CDR2 SYGVKD. The CDR3 runs 14 residues. V shed 10 bases and J shed 4 bases, with 19 bases lying between them. The CDR3 DNA sequence: TGTGCCACAGCGGCACAGTTGCCCAGAGAGACCCAGTACTTC. It is translated as CATAAQLPRETQYF.

A few counts support this clonotype. The rearrangement joins TRBV18 to TRBJ2-5; D may be TRBD2 (6 bases). Trimming shortened V by 1 base and J by 1 base, and 10 bases separated the two germline ends. The germline V gene has CDR1 KGHSH and CDR2 LQKENI. The CDR3 length is 15 residues. CDR3: CASSPLAESQETQYF. The CDR3 bases are TGTGCCAGCTCACCACTAGCGGAATCCCAAGAGACCCAGTACTTC.

This clonotype has a handful of counts. CDR3 region: CASSSGTSIQETQYF. The CDR3 DNA follows: TGCGCCAGCAGCTCCGGGACTAGCATCCAAGAGACCCAGTACTTC. V is TRBV5-1 and J is TRBJ2-5; 9 bases map to TRBD2. The germline V gene encodes CDR1 SGHRS and CDR2 YFSETQ. The V gene end was trimmed by 3 bases and the J gene end by 1 base; junction bases not matched to a gene: 4. The CDR3 spans 15 residues. Based on the CDR3 plus reference TRBV5-1 and TRBJ2-5, the full variable domain is KAGVTQTPRYLIKTRGQQVTLSCSPISGHRSVSWYQQTPGQGLQFLFEYFSETQRNKGNFPGRFSGRQFSNSRSEMNVSTLELGDSALYLCASSSGTSIQETQYFGPGTRLLVL.

This clonotype has a count of ten or more. V usage is TRBV29-1 and J usage is TRBJ2-1, with D hard to call. This CDR3 is built from 13 residues. V was cut by 3 bases and J by 0 bases, with 6 bases left in between. Germline-derived CDR1 and CDR2 are SQVTM and ANQGSEA. The CDR3 DNA reads TGCAGCGTTGAGGATGACTCCTACAATGAGCAGTTCTTC. Translated: CSVEDDSYNEQFF.

The chain uses TRBV5-1 and TRBJ2-5; D is possibly TRBD1 (5 bases). CDR1 is SGHRS, CDR2 YFSETQ, per germline. Deletions cut 4 bases from V and 3 bases from J, with 13 bases between. The CDR3 contains 14 residues. The chain's CDR3 is CASSGRPGKETQYF. In DNA form, the CDR3 reads TGCGCCAGCAGCGGGCGGCCAGGGAAAGAGACCCAGTACTTC.

This clonotype was seen a handful of times. The gene calls are TRBV5-5 and TRBJ1-6; 12 nucleotides match TRBD1. Germline CDR1 is SGHKS and CDR2 is YYEKEE (reference sequence). The CDR3 is 19 residues long. Trimming removed 1 base from V and 5 bases from J; junction bases left unmatched: 10. The CDR3 loop reads CASSLYPGQGAIDNSPLHF. CDR3 bases: TGTGCCAGCAGCTTGTATCCGGGACAGGGGGCGATCGATAATTCACCCCTCCACTTT.

The V call is TRBV6-1, the J call TRBJ1-1; possibly TRBD1 for D (5 bases). Looked up from germline, CDR1 is MNHNS and CDR2 is SASEGT. The V end was cut by 3 bases, the J end by 11 bases, with 13 bases between. The CDR3 has 12 residues. The CDR3 region is CASSDRERCAFF. The CDR3 region has the DNA TGTGCCAGCAGTGACAGGGAGAGGTGCGCTTTCTTT.

With regard to this clonotype: The junction differs from germline at one of its ends, possibly a read error. This sequence joins TRBV12-3 or TRBV12-4 and TRBJ1-2, with TRBD1 as a possible D gene (6 bases). The CDR3 consists of 14 residues. The CDR3 coding sequence is TGTGTCAGCAGCCTGGACTGGGGGCAGGTTGGCTACACCTTC. This codes for CVSSLDWGQVGYTF.

The chain's CDR3 is CASMPGDNNEQFF. CDR3 DNA sequence: TGTGCCAGCATGCCGGGGGATAACAATGAGCAGTTCTTC. The chain is built from TRBV6-1 and TRBJ2-1; tentative D call: TRBD2 (6 bases). The CDR3 runs 13 residues. The germline V gene has CDR1 MNHNS and CDR2 SASEGT. V lost 7 bases and J 5 bases, leaving 12 bases between the germline ends.

As to this clonotype: A much more abundant neighbour one base away suggests this may be a read error. The chain joins TRBV12-5 to TRBJ2-4; 8 bases match TRBD2. The length of the CDR3 is 18 residues. V lost 3 bases to trimming and J lost 1 base; unmatched junction nucleotides: 11. Germline-derived CDR1 and CDR2 are LGHNT and FRNRAP. The CDR3 sequence: CASGFHPGGAMAKNIQYF. Here the CDR3 DNA reads TGTGCTAGTGGTTTTCACCCGGGAGGGGCGATGGCCAAAAACATTCAGTACTTC.

The rearrangement joins TRBV28 to TRBJ2-3; D is possibly TRBD1 (6 bases). The CDR3 spans 15 residues. V lost 7 bases to trimming and J lost 0 bases, with 14 bases between them. Germline CDR1 is MDHEN and CDR2 is SYDVKM. DNA for the CDR3: TGTGCCAGCACCATGGGGGCGCTTAGCACAGATACGCAGTATTTT. Translated, it gives CASTMGALSTDTQYF.